This T cell receptor (beta chain) was sequenced during a study of OX40 agonist ivuxolimab in advanced cancers. As for the study in general: Patients received ivuxolimab, an intravenous treatment, every 2 weeks at 0.01 to 10 mg/kg. Past anti-PD-1, anti-PD-L1 or anti-CTLA-4 therapy was accepted, and roughly 38% had received some.

The CDR3 runs to 15 residues. The germline V gene encodes CDR1 SGDLS and CDR2 YYNGEE. V dropped 2 bases and J dropped 7; count of bases not matched to a gene: 7. Notes on this clone: The antigen is undetermined.

Study-wide results and limits: Clonal expansion from baseline to week 6 occurred in both CD4+ and CD8+ T cells.

Patients with a history of autoimmune disease or on systemic immunosuppression were excluded. Libraries were prepared by immunoSEQ multiplex PCR; TCRdb keeps only in-frame clonotypes and omits some of them. The sample has some 94,000 clones, roughly 95% seen once. The gene calls are TRBV9 and TRBJ2-1; 9 bases fit TRBD2. Sequenced material: CD4+ or CD8+ T cells sorted from blood, taken in a trial of the OX40 agonist ivuxolimab. The receptor was derived from an adult with an advanced solid tumor such as melanoma, head and neck, liver or kidney cancer. The CDR3 region has the DNA TGTGCCAGCAGCGTTGAGCGGGAGGCTAGGAATGAGCAGTTCTTC. Encoded protein: CASSVEREARNEQFF. Combining the CDR3 with reference TRBV9 and TRBJ2-1 gives the whole variable domain DSGVTQTPKHLITATGQRVTLRCSPRSGDLSVYWYQQSLDQGLQFLIQYYNGEERAKGNILERFSAQQFPDLHSELNLSSLELGDSALYFCASSVEREARNEQFFGPGTRLTVL.